Listed below are T cell receptor beta chains from one sample, sequenced in a study of T cell responses to AZD1222 COVID-19 vaccine. Sequencing used immunoSEQ multiplex PCR; TCRdb keeps in-frame clones, though not all of them. The data hold some 130,000 clones, with 70% to 90% observed a single time. Source: peripheral blood, taken on day 0 of AZD1222 vaccination. These receptors were obtained from an adult in good health. Both conserved end residues are part of each CDR3. D genes are given only for firm matches. Clone size is stated in some rows and not others, as once, few, many or a class when expanded.

v_gene,abundance,len,d_gene,j_gene,CDR3aa,CDR3nt
TRBV27,.,13,.,TRBJ2-7,CASSFKGSDEQYF,TGTGCCAGCAGTTTTAAGGGCAGCGACGAGCAGTACTTC
TRBV20-1,.,14,.,TRBJ1-6,CSASGDSYNSPLHF,TGCAGTGCTAGTGGGGACTCCTATAATTCACCCCTCCACTTT
TRBV5-4,.,17,.,TRBJ1-4,CATSSSSLGGGGEKLFF,TGTGCCACAAGCAGCTCATCTTTAGGCGGGGGTGGTGAAAAACTGTTTTTT
TRBV6-2/TRBV6-3,.,17,TRBD2,TRBJ2-1,CASSYSSTGGGYNEQFF,TGTGCCAGCAGTTACTCGAGTACGGGCGGGGGGTACAATGAGCAGTTCTTC
TRBV28,once,15,.,TRBJ1-1,CASSLFTGRRTEAFF,TGTGCCAGCAGTTTATTCACAGGGAGAAGGACTGAAGCTTTCTTT
TRBV29-1,.,15,.,TRBJ1-5,CSVADGWLGNQPQHF,TGCAGCGTGGCTGATGGTTGGTTGGGCAATCAGCCCCAGCATTTT
TRBV7-8,once,12,.,TRBJ1-5,CASSRGNQPQHF,TGTGCCAGCAGCCGAGGGAATCAGCCCCAGCATTTT
TRBV6-2/TRBV6-3,.,12,TRBD1,TRBJ1-2,CASSLTGVGYTF,TGTGCCAGCAGTCTTACAGGGGTAGGCTACACCTTC
TRBV6-5,.,13,.,TRBJ1-1,CASTAEVRGKAFF,TGTGCCAGCACCGCCGAGGTTAGAGGTAAAGCTTTCTTT
TRBV5-6,.,16,.,TRBJ1-2,CASSLNTNRLPYGYTF,TGTGCCAGCAGCCTGAACACAAACAGGCTTCCTTATGGCTACACCTTC
TRBV12-3/TRBV12-4,.,13,.,TRBJ1-2,CASSYVGDYGYTF,TGTGCCAGCAGTTATGTAGGGGACTATGGCTACACCTTC
TRBV27,.,15,TRBD2,TRBJ2-1,CASSIGLAGLNEQFF,TGTGCCAGCAGCATCGGACTAGCGGGACTAAATGAGCAGTTCTTC
TRBV15,.,16,.,TRBJ2-1,CATSRPRGLGVPGQFF,TGTGCCACCAGCAGACCCAGGGGTCTAGGAGTGCCAGGGCAGTTCTTC
TRBV7-2,.,13,.,TRBJ1-5,CASSLSVNQPQHF,TGTGCCAGCAGCTTAAGTGTAAATCAGCCCCAGCATTTT
TRBV6-6,.,12,.,TRBJ1-1,CASSYGGSGSFF,TGTGCCAGCAGTTACGGGGGCTCGGGGTCTTTCTTT
TRBV11-1,.,11,.,TRBJ1-5,CASSPLQGRHF,TGTGCCAGCAGCCCCCTACAGGGCCGGCATTTT
TRBV18,once,15,.,TRBJ1-2,CASSTWGSANYGYTF,TGTGCCAGCTCAACTTGGGGTTCAGCCAACTATGGCTACACCTTC
TRBV6-5,.,10,TRBD1,TRBJ2-7,CGTGDYEQYF,TGCGGGACAGGAGATTACGAGCAGTACTTC
TRBV19,.,13,.,TRBJ2-7,CASRSSRGYEQYF,TGTGCCAGTAGATCATCAAGGGGCTACGAGCAGTACTTC
TRBV4-1,.,14,.,TRBJ1-1,CASSQVEGNTEAFF,TGCGCCAGCAGCCAAGTAGAAGGGAACACTGAAGCTTTCTTT
TRBV5-6,.,14,.,TRBJ1-5,CASSFRGLYQPQHF,TGTGCCAGCAGCTTCAGGGGATTATACCAGCCCCAGCATTTT
TRBV29-1,.,16,TRBD1,TRBJ2-3,CSVEGPGTGPSDTQYF,TGCAGCGTTGAAGGACCGGGGACAGGACCTTCAGATACGCAGTATTTT
TRBV19,once,12,.,TRBJ1-5,CASKGFNQPQHF,TGTGCCAGTAAGGGGTTTAATCAGCCCCAGCATTTT
TRBV5-6,.,14,TRBD1,TRBJ2-3,CASTWDRITDTQYF,TGTGCCAGCACCTGGGACAGAATCACAGATACGCAGTATTTT
TRBV7-9,.,15,TRBD1,TRBJ1-4,CASSPEGTANEKLFF,TGTGCCAGCAGCCCAGAAGGGACAGCTAATGAAAAACTGTTTTTT
TRBV6-1,.,12,.,TRBJ2-7,CASSEASTPQYF,TGTGCCAGCAGTGAAGCTTCGACCCCGCAGTACTTC
TRBV20-1,once,13,.,TRBJ2-7,CSASGGRGYEQYF,TGCAGTGCTAGTGGGGGGAGGGGGTACGAGCAGTACTTC
TRBV3-1/TRBV3-2,.,16,TRBD1,TRBJ1-6,CASSITPGQSNSPLHF,TGTGCCAGTTCTATCACTCCGGGACAGAGTAATTCACCCCTCCACTTT
TRBV19,once,13,TRBD2,TRBJ2-1,CASSMGLAREQFF,TGTGCCAGTAGTATGGGACTAGCGCGGGAGCAGTTCTTC
TRBV13,.,14,.,TRBJ1-1,CASSTKDGNTEAFF,TGTGCCAGCAGCACTAAAGACGGGAACACTGAAGCTTTCTTT
TRBV7-6,.,15,TRBD1,TRBJ1-4,CASSTTGQLAEKLFF,TGTGCCAGCAGCACCACGGGACAGTTGGCTGAAAAACTGTTTTTT
TRBV7-2,.,16,TRBD1,TRBJ1-6,CASSTLTGTGNSPLHF,TGTGCCAGCAGCACCTTAACCGGGACAGGGAATTCACCCCTCCACTTT
TRBV15,once,14,TRBD1,TRBJ1-1,CATSIPGQGSEAFF,TGTGCCACCAGCATACCGGGACAGGGCTCTGAAGCTTTCTTT
TRBV29-1,once,14,.,TRBJ1-2,CSVQTVGGDYGYTF,TGCAGCGTCCAAACAGTGGGAGGCGACTATGGCTACACCTTC
TRBV28,.,14,.,TRBJ1-5,CASSLSAPGQPQHF,TGTGCCAGCAGTTTATCCGCGCCCGGTCAGCCCCAGCATTTT
TRBV6-2/TRBV6-3,.,19,TRBD1,TRBJ1-6,CASSRDRGHKSSYNSPLHF,TGTGCCAGCAGCAGAGACAGGGGGCACAAGAGCTCCTATAATTCACCCCTCCACTTT
TRBV12-3/TRBV12-4,.,12,.,TRBJ1-1,CASSLLRTEAFF,TGTGCCAGCAGTTTATTGAGGACTGAAGCTTTCTTT
TRBV29-1,.,12,.,TRBJ2-7,CSVFRSSGEQYF,TGCAGCGTCTTCAGGTCATCGGGCGAGCAGTACTTC
TRBV12-2,.,16,.,TRBJ1-1,CASRPQWGGQDTEAFF,TGTGCAAGTCGCCCTCAGTGGGGGGGTCAGGACACTGAAGCTTTCTTT
TRBV28,.,20,TRBD2,TRBJ2-7,CASSSLESGSGSPLFYEQYF,TGTGCCAGCAGTTCACTCGAGTCTGGGAGCGGGAGCCCTCTCTTCTACGAGCAGTACTTC
TRBV27,.,14,.,TRBJ1-1,CASSLRQINTEAFF,TGTGCCAGCAGTTTACGACAGATTAACACTGAAGCTTTCTTT
TRBV21-1,.,15,.,TRBJ2-3,CASRVVAEFTDTQYF,TGTGCCAGCAGGGTGGTAGCGGAATTCACAGATACGCAGTATTTT
TRBV6-1,.,14,.,TRBJ1-1,CASSDKGVNTEAFF,TGTGCCAGCAGTGATAAGGGGGTGAACACTGAAGCTTTCTTT
TRBV19,.,15,.,TRBJ1-1,CASSSRERGLTEAFF,TGTGCCAGTAGTAGCAGGGAAAGGGGCCTAACTGAAGCTTTCTTT
TRBV9,.,16,.,TRBJ1-1,CASSVVDPSRDTEAFF,TGTGCCAGCAGCGTAGTGGACCCTAGTAGGGACACTGAAGCTTTCTTT
TRBV6-5,.,13,TRBD1,TRBJ1-1,CASGGTANTEAFF,TGTGCCAGCGGCGGGACAGCGAACACTGAAGCTTTCTTT
TRBV7-2,.,13,.,TRBJ1-5,CASSFKQNQPQHF,TGTGCCAGCAGCTTCAAGCAGAATCAGCCCCAGCATTTT
TRBV4-1,.,15,.,TRBJ1-6,CASSQGGSYNSPLHF,TGCGCCAGCAGCCAAGGGGGCTCCTATAATTCACCCCTCCACTTT
TRBV23-1,.,17,.,TRBJ1-2,CASTLGTDATLFYGYTF,TGCGCCAGCACCCTAGGGACCGACGCCACTTTATTTTATGGCTACACCTTC
TRBV24-1,.,14,.,TRBJ1-2,CATSDSVRDYGYTF,TGTGCCACCAGTGACTCCGTCCGGGACTATGGCTACACCTTC
TRBV3-1/TRBV3-2,.,13,.,TRBJ1-2,CASSQGAGKSYTF,TGTGCCAGCAGCCAAGGGGCAGGGAAGAGCTACACCTTC
TRBV6-2/TRBV6-3,.,16,.,TRBJ1-2,CASSDRRSPSPYGYTF,TGTGCCAGCAGTGACAGGCGTTCCCCTTCTCCCTATGGCTACACCTTC
TRBV27,.,15,.,TRBJ1-5,CASSQINRSNQPQHF,TGTGCCAGCAGTCAGATAAACAGAAGCAATCAGCCCCAGCATTTT
TRBV28,.,14,.,TRBJ1-6,CASTSERYNSPLHF,TGTGCCAGCACCTCAGAGAGATATAATTCACCCCTCCACTTT